What follows are 12 T cell receptor beta chains derived from one specimen sequenced in a study of T cells expressing NK-cell markers (dated by TCRdb to 2018 to 2020). Libraries came from 5' RACE. The sequencer listed for this sample is Illumina HiSeq 2000. Reprocessed by TCRdb, the reads give a single entry per CDR3 protein sequence, without DNA. Per the sample table, the count is about 260,000 distinct CDR3 sequences. Of the sample, approximately 0.39% is held by the ten largest clones. Sequencing was carried out using blood T cells: a sorted CD56 or NKG2C T cell subset, CD4+ or CD8+ T cells, or bulk PBMC T cells (not recorded which). The source of these receptors is a man between 18 and 29 years old in good health. Donor details come from another sample of the same person, matched by shared clones.

The chain recombines TRBV5-1 with TRBJ1-1; TCRdb names TRBD1, which stays unverified in the absence of DNA. This CDR3 comprises 14 residues. Germline V CDR1 and CDR2: SGHRS, YFSETQ. The CDR3 region is CASSDTGGTTEAFF.

This chain joins TRBV5-6 and TRBJ2-5; TCRdb reports TRBD2, a call that lacks DNA to check it against. This CDR3 has 19 residues. Germline CDR1 is SGHDT and CDR2 is YYEEEE. The CDR3 sequence is CASSLAGSAESFPQETQYF.

V gene TRBV24-1 combines with J gene TRBJ2-3. Germline V gives CDR1 KGHDR, CDR2 SFDVKD. The CDR3 runs 14 residues. The CDR3 reads CATSDSLAGDTQYF.

The rearrangement joins TRBV6-1 to TRBJ2-5; TCRdb reports TRBD1, a call that lacks DNA to check it against. Germline assignment: CDR1 MNHNS and CDR2 SASEGT. This CDR3 has 14 amino acids. The CDR3 region is CASSGQGWGETQYF.

The rearrangement links TRBV19 to TRBJ2-5; checking the TCRdb D call of TRBD1 is not possible without DNA. In germline, CDR1 is LNHDA, CDR2 SQIVND (reference sequence). The CDR3 contains 13 residues. Here the CDR3 reads CASLDTGGETQYF. Based on the CDR3 plus reference TRBV19 and TRBJ2-5, the full variable domain is DGGITQSPKYLFRKEGQNVTLSCEQNLNHDAMYWYRQDPGQGLRLIYYSQIVNDFQKGDIAEGYSVSREKKESFPLTVTSAQKNPTAFYLCASLDTGGETQYFGPGTRLLVL.

The chain combines TRBV20-1 with TRBJ2-7; TCRdb lists TRBD1, though no DNA is available to test this call. This CDR3 has 14 residues. CDR1 and CDR2 from the germline V gene are DFQATT and SNEGSKA (reference sequence). CDR3 loop: CSARDGGAAYEQYF.

This chain joins TRBV29-1 and TRBJ2-5. Looked up from germline, CDR1 is SQVTM and CDR2 is ANQGSEA. The length of the CDR3 is 11 residues. CDR3 residues: CSVELWEGQYF. The full variable domain, with the rest looked up from reference TRBV29-1 and TRBJ2-5, is SAVISQKPSRDICQRGTSLTIQCQVDSQVTMMFWYRQQPGQSLTLIATANQGSEATYESGFVIDKFPISRPNLTFSTLTVSNMSPEDSSIYLCSVELWEGQYFGPGTRLLVL.

This chain joins TRBV19 and TRBJ2-1; without DNA, the TCRdb call of TRBD1 cannot be checked. Germline values: CDR1 LNHDA, CDR2 SQIVND (reference sequence). This CDR3 is 16 amino acids long. This CDR3 reads CASSISVSSQGNEQFF.

The V call is TRBV12-3 or TRBV12-4, the J call TRBJ2-5; the D call from TCRdb, TRBD2, cannot be confirmed without DNA. This CDR3 is built from 18 residues. CDR3: CASSLRLAGGVYQETQYF.

This rearrangement joins TRBV6-5 to TRBJ1-3; with no DNA, the TCRdb D assignment of TRBD1 cannot be verified. CDR1 and CDR2 from the germline V gene are MNHEY and SVGAGI. This CDR3 has 17 residues. This chain's CDR3 is CASSYGAGRVRGNTIYF.

The V gene is TRBV29-1, the J gene TRBJ1-1. The CDR3 consists of 13 residues. From germline, CDR1 is SQVTM and CDR2 ANQGSEA. CDR3 sequence reads: CSVEGRMNTEAFF.

The chain carries TRBV5-1 and TRBJ2-2; the TCRdb D gene call, TRBD2, has no DNA to confirm it. The CDR3 has 13 residues. CDR1 and CDR2 from the germline V gene are SGHRS and YFSETQ. CDR3 in amino acids: CATRARETGELFF.